This record covers a single T cell receptor beta chain. Random hexamers primed reverse transcription of roughly 0.45 to 1 ug RNA. TCRdb re-analysed the immunoSEQ multiplex PCR reads in MiXCR, keeping a single row per CDR3 protein. The table lists around 300,000 distinct CDR3 sequences, about 91% of them singletons. The data were taken from a study of CD8 T cells in Susac syndrome. Sequenced input: CD8+ T cells from PBMCs. This TCR derives from a human donor with multiple sclerosis.

This CDR3 reads CASSRLGREGYGYTF. The DNA of the CDR3 is TGTGCCAGCAGTCGACTGGGCAGGGAAGGCTATGGCTACACCTTC. The rearrangement links TRBV9 to TRBJ1-2, with D perhaps TRBD1 (5 bases). Germline V gene sequence: CDR1 SGDLS, CDR2 YYNGEE. Trimming stripped 5 bases from V and 4 bases from J, with 18 bases between. The CDR3 has 15 residues.